This T cell receptor (beta chain) was captured by sequencing in a study of blood T cell repertoires in COVID-19. Study summary: COVID-19 samples collected from the United States, Italy and Spain covered acute and convalescent phases. T cells, B-cell-depleted T cells, or PBMCs provided the cDNA or gDNA that served as material.

In the study's own analysis: Amplification of reference gene primers provided the estimated nucleated cell counts. Clones were read by immunoSEQ multiplex PCR, and TCRdb kept only the in-frame ones, dropping some. V and J calls and clone size are those listed in that table; D and trimming were worked out from the DNA. The sample lists roughly 20,000 clones, about four fifths occurring once. This CDR3 region has 13 residues. Germline CDR1 LGHDT, CDR2 YNNKEL (reference sequence). V was clipped by 7 bases and J by 7 bases; unmatched bases: 5. The V gene is TRBV3-1 (or the pseudogene TRBV3-2), the J gene TRBJ2-2; 8 bases match TRBD1. The sequenced material came from peripheral blood. The clonotype was recovered from a human donor in a cohort sampled during active COVID-19. The CDR3, as DNA: TGTGCCAGCATGGACAGGGCGGTCGGGGAGCTGTTTTTT. This encodes CASMDRAVGELFF.